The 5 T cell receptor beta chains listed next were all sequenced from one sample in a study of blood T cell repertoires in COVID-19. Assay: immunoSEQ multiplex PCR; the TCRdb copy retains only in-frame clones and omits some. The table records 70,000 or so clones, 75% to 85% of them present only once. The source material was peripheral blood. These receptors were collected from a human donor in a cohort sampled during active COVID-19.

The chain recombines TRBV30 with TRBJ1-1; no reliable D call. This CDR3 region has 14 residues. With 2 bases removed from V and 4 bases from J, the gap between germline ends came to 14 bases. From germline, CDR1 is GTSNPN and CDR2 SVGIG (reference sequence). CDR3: CAWSIGTRGTEAFF. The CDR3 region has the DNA TGTGCCTGGAGTATAGGCACAAGAGGCACTGAAGCTTTCTTT.

The CDR3 protein is CASSMVADQPQHF. The CDR3 DNA is TGTGCCAGTAGTATGGTGGCTGATCAGCCCCAGCATTTT. The rearrangement joins TRBV19 to TRBJ1-5; no clear D. Germline CDR1 reads LNHDA; CDR2 reads SQIVND (reference sequence). CDR3 length equals 13 residues. V lost 3 bases and J 5 bases, leaving 8 bases between the germline ends. The full variable domain, its missing parts supplied by reference TRBV19 and TRBJ1-5, is DGGITQSPKYLFRKEGQNVTLSCEQNLNHDAMYWYRQDPGQGLRLIYYSQIVNDFQKGDIAEGYSVSREKKESFPLTVTSAQKNPTAFYLCASSMVADQPQHFGDGTRLSIL.

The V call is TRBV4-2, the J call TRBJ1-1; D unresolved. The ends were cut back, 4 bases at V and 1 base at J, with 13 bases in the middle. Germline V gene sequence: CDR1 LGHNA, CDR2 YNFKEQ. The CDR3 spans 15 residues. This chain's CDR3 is CASSLDGRENTEAFF. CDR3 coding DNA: TGTGCCAGCAGCCTGGATGGGCGGGAGAACACTGAAGCTTTCTTT.

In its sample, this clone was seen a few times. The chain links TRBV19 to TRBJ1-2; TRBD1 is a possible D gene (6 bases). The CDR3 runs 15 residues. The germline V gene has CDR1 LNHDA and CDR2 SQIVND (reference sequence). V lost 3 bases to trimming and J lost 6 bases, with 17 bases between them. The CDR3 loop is CASSIYLTGSDGYTF. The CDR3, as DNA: TGTGCCAGTAGTATTTACCTCACAGGGTCAGATGGCTACACCTTC.

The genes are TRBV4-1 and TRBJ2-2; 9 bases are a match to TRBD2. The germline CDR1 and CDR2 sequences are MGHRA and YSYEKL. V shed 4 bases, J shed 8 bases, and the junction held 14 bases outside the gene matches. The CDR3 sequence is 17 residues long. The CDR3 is CASSPNPAGGLYGELFF. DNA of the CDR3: TGCGCCAGCAGCCCAAATCCCGCGGGAGGGTTGTATGGGGAGCTGTTTTTT.